The 12 T cell receptor beta chains given below trace back to one sample, sequenced in a study of shared clonotypes between healthy human individuals. Using immunoSEQ multiplex PCR, the repertoire was profiled, and TCRdb retains in-frame clones only, with some absent. The table shows some 500,000 clones, with roughly three quarters occurring only once. Sequencing was performed on PBMCs. These receptors originate from a woman aged 40 to 50 in good health. Some clones in this sample may be carry-over from other donors' samples.

The genes are TRBV18 and TRBJ2-1, with D hard to call. Germline loops: CDR1 KGHSH, CDR2 LQKENI. The CDR3 is made up of 14 amino acids. Trimming removed 1 base from V and 5 bases from J, with 9 bases in between. The CDR3 region has the DNA TGTGCCAGCTCACCACAGGACGCTGACAATGAGCAGTTCTTC. Protein: CASSPQDADNEQFF.

This chain connects TRBV18 to TRBJ1-1; D is possibly TRBD1 (6 bases). The CDR3 is made up of 15 amino acids. The germline CDR1 and CDR2 sequences are KGHSH and LQKENI. V dropped 6 bases and J dropped 0 bases, with 14 bases sitting between them. The CDR3 is CASSQLRGMNTEAFF. The CDR3, as DNA: TGTGCCAGCTCCCAATTAAGGGGGATGAACACTGAAGCTTTCTTT.

The sample holds one count of this clone. Distinct nucleotide sequences in the sample also encode this CDR3. The chain recombines TRBV30 with TRBJ1-3; 10 nucleotides align to TRBD1. J gave up 4 bases and V 3 bases, and 3 bases lay outside the gene matches. The germline V gene has CDR1 GTSNPN and CDR2 SVGIG (reference sequence). The CDR3 covers 14 residues. CDR3 sequence reads: CAWSGTGAGNTIYF. The DNA for the CDR3 is TGTGCCTGGAGCGGGACAGGGGCCGGAAACACCATATATTTT.

Notes on this clone: This likely reflects a read error, since a far larger clone is one base away. J is TRBJ1-1 and V is TRBV6-5, with D maybe TRBD1 (6 bases). The V gene's germline CDR1 is MNHEY and CDR2 SVGAGI. There are 13 residues in the CDR3. V shed 6 bases and J shed 1 base, with 9 bases lying between them. The CDR3 loop is CASRLGANTEAFF. CDR3 DNA sequence: TGTGCCAGCAGACTGGGGGCGAACACTGAAGCTTTCTTT.

This sequence joins TRBV6-1 and TRBJ2-7, with a possible D match to TRBD1 (6 bases). Trimming stripped 2 bases from V and 1 base from J, with 21 bases between. CDR1 and CDR2 (germline): MNHNS, SASEGT. CDR3 size: 18 residues. Here the CDR3 DNA reads TGTGCCAGCAGTGAAAAAAGGGGACACCCCCCTGGGTCCTACGAGCAGTACTTC. It is translated as CASSEKRGHPPGSYEQYF.

This clone was observed a single time. The chain links TRBV5-1 to TRBJ2-7; D might be TRBD2 (6 bases). Trimming removed 0 bases at V and 5 bases at J, with 15 bases between. Per germline, CDR1 SGHRS and CDR2 YFSETQ. CDR3 length: 15 residues. The CDR3 sequence is CASSLALGPGDEQYF. The CDR3 region has the DNA TGCGCCAGCAGCTTGGCCTTGGGCCCGGGGGACGAGCAGTACTTC.

Notes on this clone: The junction departs from germline at one end; a sequencing error may be responsible. This chain links TRBV6-6 with TRBJ2-3, with D possibly being TRBD1 (6 bases). The CDR3 contains 13 residues. Germline V gene data show CDR1 as MNHNY and CDR2 as SVGAGI (reference sequence). This CDR3 reads CASSYRDTDAQYF. The CDR3 nucleotides read TGTGCCAGCAGTTACCGGGACACAGATGCGCAGTATTTT.

The chain recombines TRBV29-1 with TRBJ2-1, with 12 bases matching TRBD2. This CDR3 is 12 amino acids long. V lost 1 base to trimming and J lost 13 bases; unmatched junction nucleotides: 2. The V gene's germline CDR1 is SQVTM and CDR2 ANQGSEA. Here the CDR3 reads CSVEGLAGDQFF. CDR3 DNA sequence: TGCAGCGTTGAAGGACTAGCGGGAGATCAGTTCTTC.

This clone was recorded a few times. The chain recombines TRBV28 with TRBJ2-7; a possible D gene is TRBD2 (6 bases). The germline V gene encodes CDR1 MDHEN and CDR2 SYDVKM. Trimming removed 7 bases from V and 2 bases from J, with 15 bases in between. The CDR3 runs 14 residues. The CDR3 nucleotides read TGTGCCAGCAATATCGGCGGGACTGCCTACGAGCAGTACTTC. As protein: CASNIGGTAYEQYF. Full variable domain (outside the CDR3, taken from reference TRBV28 and TRBJ2-7): DVKVTQSSRYLVKRTGEKVFLECVQDMDHENMFWYRQDPGLGLRLIYFSYDVKMKEKGDIPEGYSVSREKKERFSLILESASTNQTSMYLCASNIGGTAYEQYFGPGTRLTVT.

The chain links TRBV28 to TRBJ1-2; D gene ambiguous. CDR3 length equals 13 residues. Deletions cut 2 bases from V and 5 bases from J, with 9 bases between. Germline loops: CDR1 MDHEN, CDR2 SYDVKM. The CDR3 sequence is CASSLDTSYGYTF. DNA of the CDR3: TGTGCCAGCAGTTTAGACACCAGTTATGGCTACACCTTC.

This clone was counted between two and nine times. Other nucleotide sequences from this sample produce the same CDR3. This chain joins TRBV19 and TRBJ1-5; 9 bases agree with TRBD1. Losses at the gene ends were 5 bases for V and 4 bases for J; bases not matched to a gene: 0. The CDR3 loop spans 13 amino acids. Germline V gives CDR1 LNHDA, CDR2 SQIVND (reference sequence). This CDR3 is CASSGTGNQPQHF. As DNA, the CDR3 is TGTGCCAGTAGTGGGACAGGGAATCAGCCCCAGCATTTT.

Details on this clone: This likely traces to a read error, being one base from a far larger clone. The CDR3 bases are TGTGCCGGCAGCTTGGTAACCGGCTATGGCTACACCTTC. Translated, it gives CAGSLVTGYGYTF. This rearrangement joins TRBV5-4 to TRBJ1-2; D call uncertain. CDR1 is SGHNT, CDR2 YYREEE, per germline (reference sequence). This CDR3 comprises 13 residues. Complete variable domain (other parts from reference TRBV5-4 and TRBJ1-2): ETGVTQSPTHLIKTRGQQVTLRCSSQSGHNTVSWYQQALGQGPQFIFQYYREEENGRGNFPPRFSGLQFPNYSSELNVNALELDDSALYLCAGSLVTGYGYTFGSGTRLTVV.